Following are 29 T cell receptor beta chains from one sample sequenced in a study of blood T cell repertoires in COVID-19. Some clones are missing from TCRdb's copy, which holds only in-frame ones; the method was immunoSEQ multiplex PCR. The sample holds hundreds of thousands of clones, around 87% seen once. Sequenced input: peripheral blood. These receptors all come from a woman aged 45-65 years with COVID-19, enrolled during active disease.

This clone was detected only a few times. CDR3 sequence (DNA): TGTGCCAGTAGTGACAGGGCGAACACCGGGGAGCTGTTTTTT. As protein: CASSDRANTGELFF. The chain has TRBV19 and TRBJ2-2; 7 positions match TRBD1. V shed 5 bases and J 0 bases; nucleotides not matched to a gene: 0. In germline, CDR1 is LNHDA, CDR2 SQIVND (reference sequence). The CDR3 spans 14 residues.

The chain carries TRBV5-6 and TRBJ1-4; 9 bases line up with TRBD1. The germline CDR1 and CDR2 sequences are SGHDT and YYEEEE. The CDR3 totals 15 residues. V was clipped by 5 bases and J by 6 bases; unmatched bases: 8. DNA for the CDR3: TGTGCCAGCAGTTACAGGGGGCGCTCCCATGAAAAACTGTTTTTT. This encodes CASSYRGRSHEKLFF.

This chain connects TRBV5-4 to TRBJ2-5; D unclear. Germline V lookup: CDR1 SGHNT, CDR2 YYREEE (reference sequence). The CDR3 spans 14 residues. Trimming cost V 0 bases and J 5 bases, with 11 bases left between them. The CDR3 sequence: CASSLGAGGETQYF. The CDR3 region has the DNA TGTGCCAGCAGCTTGGGGGCTGGTGGGGAGACCCAGTACTTC.

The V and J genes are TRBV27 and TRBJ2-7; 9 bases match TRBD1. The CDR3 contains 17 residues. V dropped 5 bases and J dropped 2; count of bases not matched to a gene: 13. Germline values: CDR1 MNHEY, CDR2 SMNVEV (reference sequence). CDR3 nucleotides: TGTGCCAGCAGTCGCCACCTTTTGGGACAGGGCACCTACGAGCAGTACTTC. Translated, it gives CASSRHLLGQGTYEQYF.

CDR3 bases: TGTGCCAGCTCCACAGGACAGGGCACCTTGGGCTACGAGCAGTACTTC. Translation: CASSTGQGTLGYEQYF. V usage is TRBV18 and J usage is TRBJ2-7; TRBD1 matches at 8 bases. There are 16 residues in the CDR3. The germline V gene has CDR1 KGHSH and CDR2 LQKENI. V trimming: 6 bases; J trimming: 3 bases; junction bases outside the gene matches: 13.

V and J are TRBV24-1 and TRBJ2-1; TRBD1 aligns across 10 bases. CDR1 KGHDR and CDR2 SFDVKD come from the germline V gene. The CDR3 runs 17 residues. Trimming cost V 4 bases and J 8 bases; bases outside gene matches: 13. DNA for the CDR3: TGTGCCACCAGTGAGAGCCGGGGACAGGGGTCTGGGGATGAGCAGTTCTTC. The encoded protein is CATSESRGQGSGDEQFF.

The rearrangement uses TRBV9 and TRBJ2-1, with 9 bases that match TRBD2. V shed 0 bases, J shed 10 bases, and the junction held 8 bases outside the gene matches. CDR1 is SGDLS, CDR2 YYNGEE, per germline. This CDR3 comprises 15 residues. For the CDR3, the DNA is TGTGCCAGCAGCGTAGGACTAGCGGTCCCCTTAGAGCAGTTCTTC. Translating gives CASSVGLAVPLEQFF.

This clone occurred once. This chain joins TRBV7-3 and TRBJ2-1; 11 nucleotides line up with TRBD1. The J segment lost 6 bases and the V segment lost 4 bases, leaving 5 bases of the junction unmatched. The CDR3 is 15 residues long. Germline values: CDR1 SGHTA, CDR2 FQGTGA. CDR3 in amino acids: CASSYTGTGGNEQFF. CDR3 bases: TGTGCCAGCAGCTACACCGGGACAGGGGGCAATGAGCAGTTCTTC.

DNA for the CDR3: TGTGCCAGCAGCCGAGGACAGGGGTTCCGGACTGAAGCTTTCTTT. Its protein is CASSRGQGFRTEAFF. This chain links TRBV7-8 with TRBJ1-1; 9 bases map to TRBD1. Germline V CDR1 and CDR2: SGHVS, FQNEAQ. This CDR3 spans 15 amino acids. V gave up 5 bases and J gave up 5 bases; unmatched junction bases: 9. Filled out from reference TRBV7-8 and TRBJ1-1, the complete variable domain reads GAGVSQSPRYKVAKRGQDVALRCDPISGHVSLFWYQQALGQGPEFLTYFQNEAQLDKSGLPSDRFFAERPEGSVSTLKIQRTQQEDSAVYLCASSRGQGFRTEAFFGQGTRLTVV.

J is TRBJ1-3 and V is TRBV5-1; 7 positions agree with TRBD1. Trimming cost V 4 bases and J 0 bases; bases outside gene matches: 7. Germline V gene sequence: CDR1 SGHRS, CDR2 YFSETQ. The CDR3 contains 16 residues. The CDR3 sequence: CASSIEGQHSGNTIYF. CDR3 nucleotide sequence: TGCGCCAGCAGCATAGAGGGACAGCACTCTGGAAACACCATATATTTT.

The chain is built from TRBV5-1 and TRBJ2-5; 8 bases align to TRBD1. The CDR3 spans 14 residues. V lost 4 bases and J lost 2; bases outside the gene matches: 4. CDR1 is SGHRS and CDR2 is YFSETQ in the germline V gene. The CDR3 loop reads CASSITGGQETQYF. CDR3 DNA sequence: TGCGCCAGCAGCATAACAGGGGGTCAAGAGACCCAGTACTTC.

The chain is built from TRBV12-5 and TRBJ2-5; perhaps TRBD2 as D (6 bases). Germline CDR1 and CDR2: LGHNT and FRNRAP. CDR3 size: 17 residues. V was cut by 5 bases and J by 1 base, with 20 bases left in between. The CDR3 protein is CASGPSGERPFQETQYF. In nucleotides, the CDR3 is TGTGCTAGTGGTCCCTCGGGGGAGCGACCGTTCCAAGAGACCCAGTACTTC. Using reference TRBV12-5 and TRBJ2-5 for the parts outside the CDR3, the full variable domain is DARVTQTPRHKVTEMGQEVTMRCQPILGHNTVFWYRQTMMQGLELLAYFRNRAPLDDSGMPKDRFSAEMPDATLATLKIQPSEPRDSAVYFCASGPSGERPFQETQYFGPGTRLLVL.

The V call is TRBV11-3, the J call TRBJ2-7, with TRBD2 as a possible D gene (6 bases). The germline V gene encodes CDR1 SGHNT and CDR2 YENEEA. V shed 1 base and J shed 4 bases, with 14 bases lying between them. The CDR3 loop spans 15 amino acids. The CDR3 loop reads CASSLVYGGTYEQYF. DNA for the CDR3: TGTGCCAGCAGCTTAGTCTATGGCGGGACGTACGAGCAGTACTTC.

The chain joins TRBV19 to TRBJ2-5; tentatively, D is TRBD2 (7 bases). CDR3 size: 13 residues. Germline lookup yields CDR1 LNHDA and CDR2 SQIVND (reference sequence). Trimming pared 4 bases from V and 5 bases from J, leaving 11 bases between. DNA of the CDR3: TGTGCCAGTAGTAATAGGGGGGGGGAGACCCAGTACTTC. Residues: CASSNRGGETQYF.

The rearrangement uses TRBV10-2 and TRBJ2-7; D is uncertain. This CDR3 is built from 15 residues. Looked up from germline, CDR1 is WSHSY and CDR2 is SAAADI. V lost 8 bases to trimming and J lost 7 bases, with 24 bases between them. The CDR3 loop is CASPPFQCEPREQYF. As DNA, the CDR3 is TGCGCCAGCCCCCCCTTTCAGTGTGAGCCTAGGGAGCAGTACTTC.

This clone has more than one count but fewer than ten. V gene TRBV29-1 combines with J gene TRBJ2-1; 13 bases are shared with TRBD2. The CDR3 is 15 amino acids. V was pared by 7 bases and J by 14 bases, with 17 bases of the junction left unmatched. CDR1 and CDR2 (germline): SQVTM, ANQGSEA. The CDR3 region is CSGKKGLAGALGEFF. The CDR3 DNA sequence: TGCAGCGGGAAAAAAGGACTAGCGGGAGCCCTGGGGGAGTTCTTC.

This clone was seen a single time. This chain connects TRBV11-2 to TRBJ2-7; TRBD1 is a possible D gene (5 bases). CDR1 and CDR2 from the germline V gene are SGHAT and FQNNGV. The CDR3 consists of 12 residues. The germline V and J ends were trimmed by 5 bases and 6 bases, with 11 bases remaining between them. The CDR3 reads CASSRDRGEQYF. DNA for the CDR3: TGTGCCAGCAGCCGAGACAGAGGCGAGCAGTACTTC.

In DNA, the CDR3 is TGTGCCAGCAGTGAAGTCGTCAGGGTGCCCTACGAGCAGTACTTC. Protein: CASSEVVRVPYEQYF. V is TRBV6-1 and J is TRBJ2-7; D is possibly TRBD1 (5 bases). V dropped 1 base and J dropped 2 bases, with 12 bases sitting between them. This CDR3 comprises 15 residues. CDR1 and CDR2 (germline): MNHNS, SASEGT.

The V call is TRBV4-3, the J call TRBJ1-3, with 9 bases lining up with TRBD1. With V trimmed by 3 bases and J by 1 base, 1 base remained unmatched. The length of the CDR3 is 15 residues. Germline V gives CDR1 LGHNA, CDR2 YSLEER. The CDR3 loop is CASSQTGGSGNTIYF. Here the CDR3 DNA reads TGCGCCAGCAGCCAGACAGGGGGGTCTGGAAACACCATATATTTT.

CDR3 sequence (DNA): TGTGCCACCAGCAGAGGTGGCAGCTATGGCTACACCTTC. Protein: CATSRGGSYGYTF. The chain links TRBV15 to TRBJ1-2; no firm D call. Deletions cut 1 base from V and 4 bases from J, with 7 bases between. The CDR3 extends over 13 amino acids. CDR1 and CDR2 (germline): LNHNV, YYDKDF (reference sequence).

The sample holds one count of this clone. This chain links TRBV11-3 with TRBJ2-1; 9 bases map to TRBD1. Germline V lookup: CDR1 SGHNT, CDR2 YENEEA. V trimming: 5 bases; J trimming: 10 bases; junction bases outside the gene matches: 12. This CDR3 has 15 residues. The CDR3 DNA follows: TGTGCCAGCAGCCCTGGGATTGACAGGGGGACCGAGCAGTTCTTC. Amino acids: CASSPGIDRGTEQFF. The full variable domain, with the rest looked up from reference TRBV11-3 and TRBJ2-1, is EAGVVQSPRYKIIEKKQPVAFWCNPISGHNTLYWYLQNLGQGPELLIRYENEEAVDDSQLPKDRFSAERLKGVDSTLKIQPAELGDSAVYLCASSPGIDRGTEQFFGPGTRLTVL.

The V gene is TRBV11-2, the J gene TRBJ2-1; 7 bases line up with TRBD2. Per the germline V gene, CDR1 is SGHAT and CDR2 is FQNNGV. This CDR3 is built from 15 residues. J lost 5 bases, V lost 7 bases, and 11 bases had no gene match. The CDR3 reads CASNRLAVSNNEQFF. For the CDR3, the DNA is TGTGCCAGCAACCGCCTAGCGGTGAGCAACAATGAGCAGTTCTTC.

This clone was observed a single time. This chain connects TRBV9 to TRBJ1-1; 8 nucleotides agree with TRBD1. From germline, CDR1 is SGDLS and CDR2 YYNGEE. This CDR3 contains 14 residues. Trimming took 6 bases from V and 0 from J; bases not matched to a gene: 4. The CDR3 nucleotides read TGTGCCAGCACCCGACAGGGGATGAACACTGAAGCTTTCTTT. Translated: CASTRQGMNTEAFF.

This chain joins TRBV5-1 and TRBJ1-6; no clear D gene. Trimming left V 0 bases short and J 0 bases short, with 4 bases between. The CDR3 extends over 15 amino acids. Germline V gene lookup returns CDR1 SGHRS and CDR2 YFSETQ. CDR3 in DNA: TGCGCCAGCAGCTTGGGGAGCTCCTATAATTCACCCCTCCACTTT. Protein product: CASSLGSSYNSPLHF.

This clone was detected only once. The CDR3 sequence is CASSHPTGGAEGYTF. The DNA of the CDR3 is TGTGCCAGCAGCCATCCTACAGGGGGCGCGGAGGGCTACACCTTC. The chain combines TRBV3-1 (or the pseudogene TRBV3-2) with TRBJ1-2, with TRBD1 matching 9 bases. Looked up from germline, CDR1 is LGHDT and CDR2 is YNNKEL (reference sequence). The junction had 10 bases not matched to a gene; V was cut back by 3 bases and J by 8 bases. The CDR3 covers 15 residues.

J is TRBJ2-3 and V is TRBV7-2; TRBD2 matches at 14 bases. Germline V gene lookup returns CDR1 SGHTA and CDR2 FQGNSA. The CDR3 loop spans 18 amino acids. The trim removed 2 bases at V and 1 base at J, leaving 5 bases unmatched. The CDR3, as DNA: TGTGCCAGCAGCTTATCCGGACTAGCGGGAGGTGGCACAGATACGCAGTATTTT. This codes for CASSLSGLAGGGTDTQYF.

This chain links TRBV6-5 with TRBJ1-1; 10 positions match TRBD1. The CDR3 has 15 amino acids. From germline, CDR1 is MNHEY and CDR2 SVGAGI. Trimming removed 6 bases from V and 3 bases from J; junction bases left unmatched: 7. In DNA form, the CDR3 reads TGTGCCAGCAGAAGACAGGGGGCTATCCACACTGAAGCTTTCTTT. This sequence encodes CASRRQGAIHTEAFF.

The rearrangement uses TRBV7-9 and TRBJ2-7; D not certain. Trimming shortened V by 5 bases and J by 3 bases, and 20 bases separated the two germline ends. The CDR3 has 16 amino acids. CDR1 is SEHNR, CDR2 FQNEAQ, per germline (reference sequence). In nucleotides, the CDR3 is TGTGCCAGCAGCAATCTACCGGCCGAGAGACTCTACGAGCAGTACTTC. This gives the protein CASSNLPAERLYEQYF.

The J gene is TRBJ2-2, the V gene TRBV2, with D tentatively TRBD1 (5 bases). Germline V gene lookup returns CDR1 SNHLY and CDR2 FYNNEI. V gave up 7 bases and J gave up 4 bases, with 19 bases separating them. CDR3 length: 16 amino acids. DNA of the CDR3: TGTGCCAGCAACATAAAGTCGGTGCAGGGCACCGGGGAGCTGTTTTTT. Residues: CASNIKSVQGTGELFF.